These T cell receptor beta chains were read from a single sample in a study of T-cell reconstitution after alpha-beta-depleted transplantation in children. MiXCR, applied by TCRdb to the PCR reads, yields one record per CDR3 protein. The repertoire holds some 390,000 distinct CDR3 sequences, approximately 20% seen once, with approximately 3.9% in the top ten. Sequenced material: PBMCs from the stem cell graft donor, taken from the stem cell graft. These receptors were taken from a human donor who donated a stem cell graft to a child with acute myeloid leukemia. Each CDR3 is given with its conserved first and last residue. D genes are given only for firm matches. Where a row states a size, it is once, few, many or the class of an expanded clone; other rows omit it.

abundance	v_gene	j_gene	d_gene	CDR3nt	CDR3aa
-	TRBV6-5	TRBJ2-2	-	TGTGCCAGCAGTTACTCCCGGGACTCAACCAGGGTTGGACCCGGGGAGCTGTTTTTT	CASSYSRDSTRVGPGELFF
-	TRBV20-1	TRBJ2-1	TRBD2	TGCAGTGCTAGTAAGGCTAGCGGGCTTAGTGAGCAGTTCTTC	CSASKASGLSEQFF
few	TRBV20-1	TRBJ2-1	TRBD2	TGCAGTGCTAGAAAGGGGCGGGGTACTAGCGGGCTGCATAATGAGCAGTTCTTC	CSARKGRGTSGLHNEQFF
few	TRBV28	TRBJ2-5	-	TGTGCCAGCAGCACAATGGGGGGGGGGCGCATAAAGACCCAGTACTTC	CASSTMGGGRIKTQYF
-	TRBV5-3	TRBJ2-7	TRBD1	TGTGCCAGAAGCCATGGCACAAGAGGCAACGAGGGGGCGCAGGGCTCCTACGAGCAGTACTTC	CARSHGTRGNEGAQGSYEQYF
few	TRBV20-1	TRBJ2-1	TRBD2	TGCAGTCCTAAGGGGACTAGCCTTGAGCAGTTCTTC	CSPKGTSLEQFF
-	TRBV28	TRBJ2-6	-	TGTGCCAGCAAATCCCCCGGGGGGGCCAACGTCCTGACTTTC	CASKSPGGANVLTF
-	TRBV4-3	TRBJ2-5	TRBD2	TGCGCCAGCAGCCAGCTGAGCGGGAGCTCGGGAGAGACCCAGTACTTC	CASSQLSGSSGETQYF
-	TRBV15	TRBJ2-7	-	TGTGCCACCAGCAGAGATGCTGGCTCTCAAGCTTACGAGCAGTACTTC	CATSRDAGSQAYEQYF
-	TRBV20-1	TRBJ2-1	TRBD2	TGCAGTGCTAGAGATCGGGGGGGAGGGAGCTCCTACAATGAGCAGTTCTTC	CSARDRGGGSSYNEQFF
few	TRBV6-5	TRBJ2-1	-	TGTGCCAGCAGTTACAGGGCGGGACGAGAACAGTTCTTC	CASSYRAGREQFF
many	TRBV12-3/TRBV12-4	TRBJ2-7	-	TGTGCCAGCAGCCTCCCCAGCTCCTACGAGCAGTACTTC	CASSLPSSYEQYF
-	TRBV5-1	TRBJ2-3	TRBD2	TGCGCCAGCAGCTTTGGACTAGCGGGAGCTAGCACAGATACGCAGTATTTT	CASSFGLAGASTDTQYF
many	TRBV20-1	TRBJ2-3	TRBD1	TGCAGTGCTAGTACAGGACAGGGTAGCACAGATACGCAGTATTTT	CSASTGQGSTDTQYF
-	TRBV29-1	TRBJ2-7	-	TGCAGCGTTGAACGGGACACCGAGCAGTACTTC	CSVERDTEQYF
many	TRBV29-1	TRBJ2-7	TRBD2	TGCAGCGTTGCTGGACAGTTAACTAGCGGGAGGTCCTACGAGCAGTACTTC	CSVAGQLTSGRSYEQYF
few	TRBV29-1	TRBJ2-1	TRBD2	TGCAGCGTCCGGACTAGCGGGAGCCCCACTGAGCAGTTCTTC	CSVRTSGSPTEQFF
-	TRBV5-1	TRBJ1-3	TRBD1	TGCGCCAGCAGCTTTCAGGGGGCGTCTGGAAACACCATATATTTT	CASSFQGASGNTIYF
-	TRBV6-2/TRBV6-3	TRBJ2-7	TRBD2	TGTGCCAGCAGTTACATAATGGGACTAGCGGGAGACGAGCAGTACTTC	CASSYIMGLAGDEQYF
-	TRBV5-1	TRBJ1-2	-	TGCGCCAGCAGCTTGGGCGGCAGGCGGCGGCCTTATGGCTACACCTTC	CASSLGGRRRPYGYTF
few	TRBV20-1	TRBJ2-7	-	TGCAGTGCGCAACTGGAGGGGGCCGTGAACATCAACGAGCAGTACTTC	CSAQLEGAVNINEQYF
many	TRBV29-1	TRBJ1-1	-	TGCAGCGTTCAAAGGGTGGTGGACACTGAAGCTTTCTTT	CSVQRVVDTEAFF
few	TRBV21-1	TRBJ2-7	-	TGTGCCAGAGAGGTGCCCTCCTACGAGCAGTACTTC	CAREVPSYEQYF
-	TRBV28	TRBJ2-2	-	TGTGCCAGCAGTTTTTTTCGGGTGTCCGGGGAGCTGTTTTTT	CASSFFRVSGELFF
-	TRBV10-3	TRBJ2-1	TRBD2	TGTGCCATCAGTGAGGTTGGTAGCGGGCAGGGCAATGAGCAGTTCTTC	CAISEVGSGQGNEQFF
-	TRBV5-1	TRBJ2-7	-	TGCGCCAGCCAACCCGGGGGGCTAGCGGAGGCCTACGAGCAGTACTTC	CASQPGGLAEAYEQYF
few	TRBV25-1	TRBJ2-4	TRBD1	TGTGCCAGCAGTGTCGACAGGGGGGAGGTAAACATTCAGTACTTC	CASSVDRGEVNIQYF
few	TRBV5-1	TRBJ2-7	TRBD1	TGCGCCAGCAGCTTTGTGGACAGGGGCTACGAGCAGTACTTC	CASSFVDRGYEQYF
many	TRBV20-1	TRBJ2-1	-	TGCAGTGCTAGAGGGGGACTACAGGGGAAGGGTGAGCAGTTCTTC	CSARGGLQGKGEQFF
once	TRBV28	TRBJ2-2	TRBD2	TGTGCCAGCAGTTACCGCGGGAGATACCACACCGGGGAGCTGTTTTTT	CASSYRGRYHTGELFF
few	TRBV10-3	TRBJ2-7	TRBD2	TGTGCCATCCGTAAGAGGGCTAGCGGGATGCACGAGCAGTACTTC	CAIRKRASGMHEQYF
few	TRBV7-2	TRBJ2-3	-	TGTGCCAGCAGCCAAGCGGTTGGCACAGATACGCAGTATTTT	CASSQAVGTDTQYF
many	TRBV5-6	TRBJ2-7	-	TGTGCCAGCAGCACCTCCGGGCACAGATCCTACGAGCAGTACTTC	CASSTSGHRSYEQYF
many	TRBV5-1	TRBJ2-1	-	TGCGCCAGCAGCAAGACAGAGTACAATGAGCAGTTCTTC	CASSKTEYNEQFF
few	TRBV27	TRBJ2-2	TRBD2	TGTGCCAGCAGAGCGCTAGCGGACCTCGGGGAGCTGTTTTTT	CASRALADLGELFF
-	TRBV20-1	TRBJ2-7	-	TGCAGTGCTAGAGTCTTTCTTGATGGGGACGAGCAGTACTTC	CSARVFLDGDEQYF
many	TRBV4-1	TRBJ2-6	-	TGCGCCAGCAGCCAAGAGGGGAGTACTGGGGCCAACGTCCTGACTTTC	CASSQEGSTGANVLTF